One and the same sample provided the 24 T cell receptor beta chains below, sequenced in a study of OX40 agonist ivuxolimab in advanced cancers. The protocol used for the library was the immunoSEQ multiplex PCR assay. TCRdb re-hosts the immuneACCESS table, in-frame sequences only. Its copies lack some clones; in the studies checked, an unresolved V gene accounts for under half of them, and the cause for the rest is not known. The sample profile shows around 70,000 clones; 70% to 85% of them were found once. The biggest ten clones account for around 1.1% of the sample. This specimen was CD4+ or CD8+ T cells sorted from blood, taken in a trial of the OX40 agonist ivuxolimab. The receptor source for this set is an adult with an advanced solid tumor such as melanoma, head and neck, liver or kidney cancer.

The rearrangement uses TRBV7-2 and TRBJ2-6; unclear D gene. V was clipped by 6 bases and J by 0 bases, with 6 bases between them. This CDR3 is 14 amino acids long. Germline-derived CDR1 and CDR2 are SGHTA and FQGNSA. The CDR3 region has the DNA TGTGCCAGCAGAAGAAGCTCTGGGGCCAACGTCCTGACTTTC. Translating gives CASRRSSGANVLTF.

The V and J genes are TRBV18 and TRBJ2-1; 8 bases are a match to TRBD1. The germline V gene encodes CDR1 KGHSH and CDR2 LQKENI. This CDR3 is 14 amino acids long. V shed 3 bases and J 6 bases; nucleotides not matched to a gene: 4. CDR3 DNA: TGTGCCAGCTCACCTTCAGGGGGCTTCAATGAGCAGTTCTTC. Translating it yields CASSPSGGFNEQFF.

The chain joins TRBV19 to TRBJ2-7; 8 bases match TRBD1. V lost 2 bases, J lost 2 bases, and 5 bases stayed unmatched. The CDR3 runs to 15 residues. Germline loops: CDR1 LNHDA, CDR2 SQIVND (reference sequence). The CDR3 bases are TGTGCCAGTAGTATATCAGGACAGGGAACCTACGAGCAGTACTTC. Amino acids: CASSISGQGTYEQYF.

V gene TRBV18 combines with J gene TRBJ1-5; D ambiguous. Germline lookup yields CDR1 KGHSH and CDR2 LQKENI. Trimming removed 6 bases from V and 3 bases from J, with 12 bases in between. The CDR3 spans 14 residues. The CDR3 DNA follows: TGTGCCAGCTCTCCCAGCCGGGTCAATCAGCCCCAGCATTTT. Translating gives CASSPSRVNQPQHF.

The chain uses TRBV7-3 and TRBJ1-5; TRBD1 agrees at 8 bases. V gave up 11 bases and J gave up 4 bases; unmatched junction bases: 13. The CDR3 loop spans 15 amino acids. Germline CDR1 and CDR2: SGHTA and FQGTGA. CDR3 amino acids: CAVPRTGNENQPQHF. CDR3 in DNA: TGTGCCGTGCCTCGGACAGGGAACGAGAATCAGCCCCAGCATTTT.

As to this clone: Additional DNA sequences in this sample encode the identical CDR3. The chain recombines TRBV7-2 with TRBJ2-5; D is unclear. Germline V gene lookup returns CDR1 SGHTA and CDR2 FQGNSA. The CDR3 length is 11 residues. V lost 5 bases to trimming and J lost 1 base, with 2 bases between them. The CDR3 DNA reads TGTGCCAGCAGCCTCCAAGAGACCCAGTACTTC. Translation gives CASSLQETQYF.

J is TRBJ2-7 and V is TRBV10-1; D gene uncertain. Trimming left V 0 bases short and J 4 bases short, with 4 bases between. CDR1 and CDR2 from the germline V gene are WNHNN and SYGVQD (reference sequence). The CDR3 covers 12 residues. The CDR3 bases are TGCGCCAGCAGTGAGTCGGCTTACGAGCAGTACTTC. This encodes CASSESAYEQYF.

The chain is built from TRBV5-1 and TRBJ2-5; 12 bases fit TRBD2. Germline V lookup: CDR1 SGHRS, CDR2 YFSETQ. The CDR3 sequence is 17 residues long. J lost 5 bases, V lost 0 bases, and 8 bases had no gene match. CDR3 loop: CASSLVSGLAGLETQYF. CDR3 sequence (DNA): TGCGCCAGCAGCTTGGTCTCCGGACTAGCGGGGCTGGAGACCCAGTACTTC. Variable domain in full (rest from reference TRBV5-1 and TRBJ2-5): KAGVTQTPRYLIKTRGQQVTLSCSPISGHRSVSWYQQTPGQGLQFLFEYFSETQRNKGNFPGRFSGRQFSNSRSEMNVSTLELGDSALYLCASSLVSGLAGLETQYFGPGTRLLVL.

The rearrangement joins TRBV2 to TRBJ1-5; no clear D gene. The CDR3 consists of 11 residues. V lost 6 bases, J lost 4 bases, and 4 bases lay in between. Germline-derived CDR1 and CDR2 are SNHLY and FYNNEI. The CDR3 sequence is CASSVNQPQHF. The CDR3 region has the DNA TGTGCCAGCAGCGTTAATCAGCCCCAGCATTTT.

The chain is built from TRBV27 and TRBJ2-3; D is ambiguous. The CDR3 totals 15 residues. V shed 3 bases and J shed 0 bases, with 10 bases lying between them. The germline V gene has CDR1 MNHEY and CDR2 SMNVEV (reference sequence). CDR3 sequence reads: CASSFKGSSTDTQYF. CDR3 nucleotides: TGTGCCAGCAGTTTCAAGGGATCTAGCACAGATACGCAGTATTTT.

The chain has TRBV5-1 and TRBJ1-2, with D possibly being TRBD1 (6 bases). Germline V gene sequence: CDR1 SGHRS, CDR2 YFSETQ. This CDR3 region has 16 residues. Trimming removed 2 bases at V and 7 bases at J, with 21 bases between. The CDR3 sequence is CASSFGNRDTVGGYTF. The CDR3 DNA reads as TGCGCCAGCAGCTTTGGAAACCGGGACACAGTCGGTGGCTACACCTTC.

The chain recombines TRBV27 with TRBJ1-1; maybe TRBD1 (5 bases). The CDR3 loop spans 13 amino acids. CDR1 and CDR2 (germline): MNHEY, SMNVEV (reference sequence). The V and J ends lost 1 base and 8 bases respectively, with 11 bases between them. DNA of the CDR3: TGTGCCAGCAGTTTATGGGACGGGGGAGAAGCTTTCTTT. As protein: CASSLWDGGEAFF.

The chain carries TRBV4-2 and TRBJ2-1; D not certain. The CDR3 length is 15 residues. Looked up from germline, CDR1 is LGHNA and CDR2 is YNFKEQ. V was clipped by 0 bases and J by 1 base, with 7 bases between them. This CDR3 is CASSQDSTSYNEQFF. CDR3 DNA: TGTGCCAGCAGCCAAGATTCGACTTCCTACAATGAGCAGTTCTTC.

This clone was recorded a few times. The chain couples TRBV21-1 to TRBJ2-7; TRBD1 is the table's D call and was not checked against the DNA. TRBV21-1 is an annotated pseudogene. The CDR3 length is 16 residues. The CDR3 sequence is CASSKGSTDSPYEQYF. For the CDR3, the DNA is TGTGCCAGCAGCAAAGGATCTACGGACAGCCCCTACGAGCAGTACTTC.

The genes are TRBV6-5 and TRBJ2-4; 7 bases align to TRBD1. Germline trimming cut 3 bases from V and 3 bases from J; bases unmatched to any gene: 5. This CDR3 spans 15 amino acids. The germline V gene encodes CDR1 MNHEY and CDR2 SVGAGI. The DNA for the CDR3 is TGTGCCAGCAGTTATCTTACAGGGGACAAAAACATTCAGTACTTC. Translating it yields CASSYLTGDKNIQYF.

The chain combines TRBV19 with TRBJ2-3; the match to TRBD1 covers 9 bases. Per germline, CDR1 LNHDA and CDR2 SQIVND (reference sequence). The CDR3 loop spans 17 amino acids. V was clipped by 4 bases and J by 0 bases; unmatched bases: 8. The CDR3 DNA reads TGTGCCAGTAGTACCCCGACCGGGACAGGGAGCACAGATACGCAGTATTTT. Amino acid sequence: CASSTPTGTGSTDTQYF.

This clone was seen a single time. The chain combines TRBV7-9 with TRBJ2-5; tentatively, D is TRBD2 (5 bases). The ends were cut back, 7 bases at V and 4 bases at J, with 13 bases in the middle. This CDR3 comprises 13 residues. Germline V CDR1 and CDR2: SEHNR, FQNEAQ (reference sequence). CDR3 nucleotide sequence: TGTGCCAGCATCCCCGCGGGTGGAGAGACCCAGTACTTC. Its protein product is CASIPAGGETQYF.

This chain joins TRBV4-3 and TRBJ1-5; a possible D gene is TRBD1 (5 bases). Germline V CDR1 and CDR2: LGHNA, YSLEER. CDR3 size: 15 residues. Trimming left V 3 bases short and J 4 bases short, with 13 bases between. CDR3 nucleotides: TGCGCCAGCAGCCAGGAGCAGGGCGGGAATCAGCCCCAGCATTTT. It is translated as CASSQEQGGNQPQHF.

V is TRBV4-2 and J is TRBJ2-5; perhaps TRBD1 as D (5 bases). Trimming removed 5 bases at V and 4 bases at J, with 17 bases between. Germline lookup yields CDR1 LGHNA and CDR2 YNFKEQ. The CDR3 is 15 residues long. In DNA form, the CDR3 reads TGTGCCAGCAGCTCTTTCTGGAGACAGACAGAGACCCAGTACTTC. Protein: CASSSFWRQTETQYF.

This chain connects TRBV7-2 to TRBJ1-5; D is possibly TRBD1 (6 bases). This CDR3 spans 14 amino acids. V was trimmed by 4 bases and J by 7 bases, leaving 14 bases between them. Germline V gene data show CDR1 as SGHTA and CDR2 as FQGNSA. CDR3 coding DNA: TGTGCCAGCAGCTCCGGGGGGCTGGAGCAGCCCCAGCATTTT. Amino acids: CASSSGGLEQPQHF.

The chain employs TRBV4-1 and TRBJ2-1; D is perhaps TRBD2 (5 bases). CDR3 size: 16 residues. Germline-derived CDR1 and CDR2 are MGHRA and YSYEKL. V lost 1 base and J 0 bases, leaving 10 bases between the germline ends. CDR3 bases: TGCGCCAGCAGCCAAGCACCGGGGATCTCCTACAATGAGCAGTTCTTC. It yields the protein CASSQAPGISYNEQFF.

The chain combines TRBV7-8 with TRBJ2-7, with 7 bases lining up with TRBD1. The CDR3 runs to 13 residues. The ends lost 3 bases at V and 5 bases at J; junction bases unmatched: 4. Per the germline V gene, CDR1 is SGHVS and CDR2 is FQNEAQ. The CDR3 protein is CASSFDRDHEQYF. CDR3 sequence (DNA): TGTGCCAGCAGCTTCGACAGGGATCACGAGCAGTACTTC.

The chain has TRBV7-8 and TRBJ1-5; D is uncertain. The germline CDR1 and CDR2 sequences are SGHVS and FQNEAQ. The CDR3 extends over 13 amino acids. V lost 2 bases and J 7 bases, leaving 9 bases between the germline ends. CDR3 sequence (DNA): TGTGCCAGCAGCTTATCTCTAGGACAGCCCCAGCATTTT. It encodes CASSLSLGQPQHF.

The chain employs TRBV5-4 and TRBJ1-6, with 7 nucleotides matching TRBD1. Losses at the gene ends were 3 bases for V and 6 bases for J; bases not matched to a gene: 6. The length of the CDR3 is 15 residues. CDR1 SGHNT and CDR2 YYREEE come from the germline V gene (reference sequence). The chain's CDR3 is CASSSRTGLNSPLHF. CDR3 in DNA: TGTGCCAGCAGCTCACGGACAGGCCTTAATTCACCCCTCCACTTT.